The 21 T cell receptor beta chains presented below share a single source sample, sequenced in a study of shared clonotypes between healthy human individuals. This table comes from immunoSEQ multiplex PCR, and its TCRdb copy is limited to in-frame clones, with some not included. The sample includes 70,000 to 95,000 clones, about 63% of them seen just once. The sequencing sample was made of memory CD8+ T cells sorted from blood. As for subset: CD45RO+ cells pooled with CCR7-negative TemRA cells. The origin of the receptors is a man between 25 and 39 years old in good health.

The rearrangement joins TRBV6-5 to TRBJ2-7; D not certain. The ends were cut back, 2 bases at V and 6 bases at J, with 8 bases in the middle. Germline lookup yields CDR1 MNHEY and CDR2 SVGAGI. The CDR3 is 12 amino acids. The CDR3 DNA follows: TGTGCCAGCAGTTACCCGGGTTCCGAGCAGTACTTC. Translating gives CASSYPGSEQYF.

In its sample, this clone was seen a few times. This chain joins TRBV7-9 and TRBJ2-7; D remains ambiguous. CDR3 length equals 15 residues. Germline V gene sequence: CDR1 SEHNR, CDR2 FQNEAQ (reference sequence). V lost 2 bases and J lost 1, with 12 bases in between. CDR3 sequence: CASSLSPDGSYEQYF. CDR3 sequence (DNA): TGTGCCAGCAGCTTAAGTCCGGACGGTTCCTACGAGCAGTACTTC.

The chain uses TRBV7-9 and TRBJ2-1; D tentatively fits TRBD1 or TRBD2 (6 bases each). This CDR3 has 16 residues. From germline, CDR1 is SEHNR and CDR2 FQNEAQ (reference sequence). The V end was cut by 2 bases, the J end by 0 bases, with 11 bases between. CDR3 DNA: TGTGCCAGCAGCTTAAGGGGGGTGAGCTCCTACAATGAGCAGTTCTTC. Its translation is CASSLRGVSSYNEQFF. Based on the CDR3 plus reference TRBV7-9 and TRBJ2-1, the full variable domain is DTGVSQNPRHKITKRGQNVTFRCDPISEHNRLYWYRQTLGQGPEFLTYFQNEAQLEKSRLLSDRFSAERPKGSFSTLEIQRTEQGDSAMYLCASSLRGVSSYNEQFFGPGTRLTVL.

The V call is TRBV28, the J call TRBJ2-1; TRBD2 might be the D (6 bases). The CDR3 covers 14 residues. V shed 9 bases and J shed 8 bases, with 20 bases lying between them. CDR1 MDHEN and CDR2 SYDVKM come from the germline V gene. The CDR3: CASTLAVEWDEQFF. CDR3 sequence (DNA): TGTGCCAGTACTTTAGCGGTAGAGTGGGATGAGCAGTTCTTC.

The chain carries TRBV28 and TRBJ2-3; a weak D match, TRBD1 (6 bases). Germline V gives CDR1 MDHEN, CDR2 SYDVKM. The V end was cut by 3 bases, the J end by 0 bases, with 10 bases between. The CDR3 is 15 amino acids. The chain's CDR3 is CASSFQGTSTDTQYF. The CDR3 nucleotides are TGTGCCAGCAGTTTTCAGGGGACAAGCACAGATACGCAGTATTTT.

The chain is built from TRBV7-6 and TRBJ1-5; no definite D call. This CDR3 region has 13 residues. With 8 bases removed from V and 7 bases from J, the gap between germline ends came to 15 bases. CDR1 is SGHVS and CDR2 is FNYEAQ in the germline V gene. Here the CDR3 reads CASAMTYGQPQHF. The CDR3 DNA is TGTGCCAGCGCCATGACCTACGGGCAGCCCCAGCATTTT.

The chain has TRBV11-2 and TRBJ1-1; a possible D gene is TRBD1 (5 bases). This CDR3 contains 15 residues. Trimming removed 3 bases from V and 2 bases from J, with 13 bases in between. CDR1 and CDR2 from the germline V gene are SGHAT and FQNNGV. The CDR3 DNA follows: TGTGCCAGCAGCTTCCCGGGACTGCCAAACACTGAAGCTTTCTTT. It is translated as CASSFPGLPNTEAFF. Filled out from reference TRBV11-2 and TRBJ1-1, the complete variable domain reads EAGVAQSPRYKIIEKRQSVAFWCNPISGHATLYWYQQILGQGPKLLIQFQNNGVVDDSQLPKDRFSAERLKGVDSTLKIQPAKLEDSAVYLCASSFPGLPNTEAFFGQGTRLTVV.

The V call is TRBV13, the J call TRBJ2-3; TRBD2 aligns across 11 bases. The CDR3 consists of 17 residues. Germline lookup yields CDR1 PRHDT and CDR2 FYEKMQ (reference sequence). The V gene end was trimmed by 4 bases and the J gene end by 2 bases; junction bases not matched to a gene: 8. CDR3 nucleotide sequence: TGTGCCAGCAGCTCGACTGGACTAGCGGGTAACACAGATACGCAGTATTTT. Its translation: CASSSTGLAGNTDTQYF.

The rearrangement uses TRBV14 and TRBJ1-1; D not certain. The V gene's germline CDR1 is SGHDN and CDR2 FVKESK. The CDR3 contains 13 residues. With 3 bases removed from V and 6 bases from J, the gap between germline ends came to 11 bases. CDR3 in DNA: TGTGCCAGCAGCCATCCTGGTTTCCCTGAAGCTTTCTTT. This gives the protein CASSHPGFPEAFF.

The gene calls are TRBV11-2 and TRBJ1-4; D is perhaps TRBD1 (5 bases). In germline, CDR1 is SGHAT, CDR2 FQNNGV. V dropped 2 bases and J dropped 5 bases, with 12 bases sitting between them. CDR3 length: 15 residues. This CDR3 reads CASSLRGRVNEKLFF. The DNA of the CDR3 is TGTGCCAGCAGCTTACGGGGCCGAGTGAATGAAAAACTGTTTTTT.

The chain carries TRBV5-8 and TRBJ1-5; 7 bases are shared with TRBD1. Germline assignment: CDR1 SGHTS and CDR2 YDEGEE. CDR3 length: 19 residues. Unmatched junction bases numbered 12, after V lost 0 bases and J lost 0 bases. In DNA form, the CDR3 reads TGTGCCAGCAGCTTGGCCCGGGACAGTCGAGAGTATAGCAATCAGCCCCAGCATTTT. Residues: CASSLARDSREYSNQPQHF.

This sequence joins TRBV25-1 and TRBJ2-3, with TRBD2 as a possible D gene (5 bases). V lost 9 bases and J lost 4, with 20 bases in between. CDR1 MGHDK and CDR2 SYGVNS come from the germline V gene. This CDR3 spans 15 amino acids. The CDR3, as DNA: TGTGCCAGTCAGGCTCTGGACGGGAAGCCAGATACGCAGTATTTT. It yields the protein CASQALDGKPDTQYF.

This clone ranks as medium-sized. J is TRBJ2-7 and V is TRBV6-1, with 8 bases identical to TRBD1. V trimming: 1 base; J trimming: 5 bases; junction bases outside the gene matches: 7. The length of the CDR3 is 15 residues. Germline CDR1 MNHNS, CDR2 SASEGT. The CDR3 coding sequence is TGTGCCAGCAGTGAAGAGGGGTCAGGGGGCGACGAGCAGTACTTC. Translating it yields CASSEEGSGGDEQYF.

With regard to this clone: Different DNA sequences within this sample yield the same CDR3. The chain uses TRBV2 and TRBJ2-6; tentative D call: TRBD1 (5 bases). V gave up 9 bases and J gave up 1 base, with 7 bases separating them. The CDR3 is 13 residues long. Germline V CDR1 and CDR2: SNHLY, FYNNEI. The DNA of the CDR3 is TGTGCCAGAAGGGGTTCTGGGGCCAACGTCCTGACTTTC. Amino acid sequence: CARRGSGANVLTF.

The CDR3 DNA is TGCGCCAGCAGTCAAAGCCAGGGGGACGGCTATGGCTACACCTTC. Residues: CASSQSQGDGYGYTF. The V call is TRBV23-1, the J call TRBJ1-2; 7 bases map to TRBD1. TRBV23-1 is treated as an ORF (open reading frame) with a function not yet certain. J gave up 4 bases and V 2 bases, and 7 bases lay outside the gene matches. This CDR3 spans 15 amino acids.

The table lists this clone with a count of one. The chain carries TRBV2 and TRBJ1-4; possibly TRBD1 for D (6 bases). Germline CDR1 reads SNHLY; CDR2 reads FYNNEI. The CDR3 spans 15 residues. The V gene lost 7 bases and the J gene lost 5 bases, with 17 bases spanning the gap. This CDR3 is CASKIGRGRNEKLFF. CDR3 sequence (DNA): TGTGCCAGCAAGATCGGCCGGGGGCGCAATGAAAAACTGTTTTTT.

The chain recombines TRBV27 with TRBJ2-1, with D possibly being TRBD2 (6 bases). V was cut by 2 bases and J by 7 bases, with 15 bases left in between. Germline V gene lookup returns CDR1 MNHEY and CDR2 SMNVEV (reference sequence). The CDR3 runs 15 residues. Here the CDR3 reads CASSLLGLLGNEQFF. CDR3 nucleotide sequence: TGTGCCAGCAGTTTACTGGGACTGCTGGGGAATGAGCAGTTCTTC.

This chain connects TRBV6-9 to TRBJ2-7; D possibly corresponds to TRBD1 (6 bases). This CDR3 has 14 residues. V was clipped by 3 bases and J by 3 bases, with 12 bases between them. Germline V gene data show CDR1 as MNHGY and CDR2 as SVAAGI. As DNA, the CDR3 is TGTGCCAGCAGTTACGGGACATTGGGCTACGAGCAGTACTTC. It is translated as CASSYGTLGYEQYF.

The chain employs TRBV5-4 and TRBJ2-1; 9 positions match TRBD2. The CDR3 sequence is 15 residues long. J was trimmed by 5 bases and V by 4 bases; bases with no gene match: 7. Germline V gene lookup returns CDR1 SGHNT and CDR2 YYREEE (reference sequence). As DNA, the CDR3 is TGTGCCAGCAGCCCACTAGCGGGTCCCCACAATGAGCAGTTCTTC. Translating gives CASSPLAGPHNEQFF.

The chain combines TRBV29-1 with TRBJ2-2, with 7 bases fitting TRBD1. This CDR3 is built from 14 residues. Trimming at V came to 7 bases and at J to 5 bases, leaving 10 bases not matched to a gene. Germline V lookup: CDR1 SQVTM, CDR2 ANQGSEA. The CDR3 protein is CSALLQGLTGELFF. As DNA, the CDR3 is TGCAGCGCCCTGTTACAGGGGTTGACCGGGGAGCTGTTTTTT.

The J gene is TRBJ1-1, the V gene TRBV28, with TRBD1 identical over 10 bases. Germline CDR1 reads MDHEN; CDR2 reads SYDVKM. The CDR3 totals 16 residues. V lost 6 bases to trimming and J lost 0 bases; unmatched junction nucleotides: 7. The DNA for the CDR3 is TGTGCCAGCAGGGGCCGGGACAGGGGAATGAACACTGAAGCTTTCTTT. Its protein is CASRGRDRGMNTEAFF.